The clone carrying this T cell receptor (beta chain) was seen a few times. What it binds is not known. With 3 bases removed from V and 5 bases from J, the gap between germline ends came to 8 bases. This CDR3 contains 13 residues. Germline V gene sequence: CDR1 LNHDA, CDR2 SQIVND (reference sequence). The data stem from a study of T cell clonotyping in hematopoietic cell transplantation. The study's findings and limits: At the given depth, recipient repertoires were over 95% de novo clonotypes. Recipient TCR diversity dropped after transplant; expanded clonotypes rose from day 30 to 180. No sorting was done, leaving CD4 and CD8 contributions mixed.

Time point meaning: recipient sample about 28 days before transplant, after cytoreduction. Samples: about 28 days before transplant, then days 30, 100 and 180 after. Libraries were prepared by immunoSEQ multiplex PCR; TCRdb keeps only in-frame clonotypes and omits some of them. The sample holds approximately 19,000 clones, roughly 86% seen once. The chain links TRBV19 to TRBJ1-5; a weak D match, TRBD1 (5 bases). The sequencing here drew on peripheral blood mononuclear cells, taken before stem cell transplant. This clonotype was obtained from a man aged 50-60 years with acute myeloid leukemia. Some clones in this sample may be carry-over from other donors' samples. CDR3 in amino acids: CASSMGGHQPQHF. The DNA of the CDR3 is TGTGCCAGTAGTATGGGGGGACATCAGCCCCAGCATTTT.